This TCR beta chain was captured in a study of CD8 T cells in ankylosing spondylitis. In the case of this clonotype: What it recognizes is unknown.

Generation of TCR beta libraries employed quantitative 5'-RACE incorporating molecular barcodes. TCRdb used MiXCR to reprocess the 5' RACE reads, holding one entry per CDR3 protein. The data show hundreds of thousands of distinct CDR3 sequences, approximately 26% seen once. Study results and limitations: Earlier literature documents some of the motif variants in reactive arthritis synovial fluid and blood. Reportedly, disease-linked clones are significantly enriched in ankylosing spondylitis patients' matched synovial fluid. Disease-linked clones were found to be CD8+ and relatively rare in peripheral blood. Within ankylosing spondylitis blood, a TCR beta motif made up of eight or nine highly homologous variants appeared to be characteristic.

From germline, CDR1 is MNHNS and CDR2 SASEGT. There are 14 residues in the CDR3. V was shortened by 1 base and J by 1 base, with 8 bases between the two germline ends. The receptor was isolated from a male donor with ankylosing spondylitis. The gene calls are TRBV6-1 and TRBJ2-7; no firm D call. What was sequenced was blood, either unsorted or a sorted T cell fraction (not recorded which). The CDR3: CASSEGVNSYEQYF. CDR3 bases: TGTGCCAGCAGTGAAGGGGTCAATTCCTACGAGCAGTACTTC.